One sample yielded the 5 T cell receptor beta chains listed below, sequenced in a study of breast tumors, draining lymph nodes, adjacent tissues. Samples came from axillary lymph nodes draining the breast cancer. Via MiXCR, TCRdb re-called the multiplex PCR reads, giving one row per CDR3 protein. The sample has approximately 230,000 distinct CDR3 sequences; less than 45% are singletons. The sequenced material came from axillary lymph node tissue. The receptors originated from a female donor with breast cancer. Some clones in this sample may be carry-over from other donors' samples.

The J gene is TRBJ2-5, the V gene TRBV5-5, with 7 positions matching TRBD2. The germline V gene has CDR1 SGHKS and CDR2 YYEKEE (reference sequence). CDR3 length: 15 amino acids. With 4 bases clipped from V and 5 bases from J, the junction kept 11 bases outside the gene matches. CDR3 sequence (DNA): TGTGCCAGCAGCGGAGCGGGACCACGCCCGGAGACCCAGTACTTC. It encodes CASSGAGPRPETQYF.

The gene calls are TRBV6-6 and TRBJ2-4; no reliable D call. This CDR3 is built from 14 residues. CDR1 and CDR2 (germline): MNHNY, SVGAGI (reference sequence). Trimming removed 5 bases from V and 1 base from J, with 9 bases in between. The chain's CDR3 is CASSHGTAKNIQYF. CDR3 sequence (DNA): TGTGCCAGCAGTCACGGAACCGCCAAAAACATTCAGTACTTC.

This clonotype was counted between two and nine times. This chain joins TRBV15 and TRBJ1-2; D unresolved. Trimming left V 0 bases short and J 2 bases short, with 7 bases between. The CDR3 has 14 residues. The germline CDR1 and CDR2 sequences are LNHNV and YYDKDF (reference sequence). The CDR3 nucleotides read TGTGCCACCAGCAGAGAAAGTTACAACTATGGCTACACCTTC. Amino acids: CATSRESYNYGYTF. Looking up the rest from reference TRBV15 and TRBJ1-2 gives the full variable domain: DAMVIQNPRYQVTQFGKPVTLSCSQTLNHNVMYWYQQKSSQAPKLLFHYYDKDFNNEADTPDNFQSRRPNTSFCFLDIRSPGLGDTAMYLCATSRESYNYGYTFGSGTRLTVV.

The chain links TRBV5-5 to TRBJ2-5; D may be TRBD1 (6 bases). The CDR3 is made up of 16 amino acids. Germline V gene data show CDR1 as SGHKS and CDR2 as YYEKEE (reference sequence). V was pared by 3 bases and J by 0 bases, with 15 bases between. CDR3 sequence: CASSWDTAGNQETQYF. The CDR3, as DNA: TGTGCCAGCAGCTGGGACACAGCAGGGAACCAAGAGACCCAGTACTTC.

J is TRBJ2-2 and V is TRBV6-1; the D gene is possibly TRBD2 (7 bases). Germline V gene sequence: CDR1 MNHNS, CDR2 SASEGT. The CDR3 consists of 17 residues. V gave up 1 base and J gave up 4 bases, with 16 bases separating them. In DNA form, the CDR3 reads TGTGCCAGCAGTGAAGAGTTAGGGGGAGGGCCCACCGGGGAGCTGTTTTTT. It specifies CASSEELGGGPTGELFF.